The T cell receptor beta chain described here comes from a study of cytomegalovirus exposure and HLA in healthy donors. General observations from the study: It was only CMV serostatus that was available as immune exposure information.

Concerning this clone: What it recognizes is unknown.

The PCR contained 60 Vbeta and 13 Jbeta primers. Per the original methods: Later reanalysis found 60 million to 90 million unique TCR beta chains, about 10 million of them shared. Assay: immunoSEQ multiplex PCR; the TCRdb copy retains only in-frame clones and omits some. D and trimming come from the DNA, and the V and J calls and clone size come from that table. Among about 130,000 clones listed, about 71% were seen once. From germline, CDR1 is SEHNR and CDR2 FQNEAQ (reference sequence). The CDR3 runs 14 residues. The V end was cut by 1 base, the J end by 8 bases, with 14 bases between. The sample comprised PBMCs. This receptor was identified in a woman between 55 and 75 years old in good health and CMV-seropositive. The chain is built from TRBV7-9 and TRBJ1-2; D is perhaps TRBD1 (5 bases). CDR3 region: CASSLEVQGGGYTF. Written as DNA, the CDR3 is TGTGCCAGCAGCTTAGAGGTGCAGGGCGGAGGCTACACCTTC.